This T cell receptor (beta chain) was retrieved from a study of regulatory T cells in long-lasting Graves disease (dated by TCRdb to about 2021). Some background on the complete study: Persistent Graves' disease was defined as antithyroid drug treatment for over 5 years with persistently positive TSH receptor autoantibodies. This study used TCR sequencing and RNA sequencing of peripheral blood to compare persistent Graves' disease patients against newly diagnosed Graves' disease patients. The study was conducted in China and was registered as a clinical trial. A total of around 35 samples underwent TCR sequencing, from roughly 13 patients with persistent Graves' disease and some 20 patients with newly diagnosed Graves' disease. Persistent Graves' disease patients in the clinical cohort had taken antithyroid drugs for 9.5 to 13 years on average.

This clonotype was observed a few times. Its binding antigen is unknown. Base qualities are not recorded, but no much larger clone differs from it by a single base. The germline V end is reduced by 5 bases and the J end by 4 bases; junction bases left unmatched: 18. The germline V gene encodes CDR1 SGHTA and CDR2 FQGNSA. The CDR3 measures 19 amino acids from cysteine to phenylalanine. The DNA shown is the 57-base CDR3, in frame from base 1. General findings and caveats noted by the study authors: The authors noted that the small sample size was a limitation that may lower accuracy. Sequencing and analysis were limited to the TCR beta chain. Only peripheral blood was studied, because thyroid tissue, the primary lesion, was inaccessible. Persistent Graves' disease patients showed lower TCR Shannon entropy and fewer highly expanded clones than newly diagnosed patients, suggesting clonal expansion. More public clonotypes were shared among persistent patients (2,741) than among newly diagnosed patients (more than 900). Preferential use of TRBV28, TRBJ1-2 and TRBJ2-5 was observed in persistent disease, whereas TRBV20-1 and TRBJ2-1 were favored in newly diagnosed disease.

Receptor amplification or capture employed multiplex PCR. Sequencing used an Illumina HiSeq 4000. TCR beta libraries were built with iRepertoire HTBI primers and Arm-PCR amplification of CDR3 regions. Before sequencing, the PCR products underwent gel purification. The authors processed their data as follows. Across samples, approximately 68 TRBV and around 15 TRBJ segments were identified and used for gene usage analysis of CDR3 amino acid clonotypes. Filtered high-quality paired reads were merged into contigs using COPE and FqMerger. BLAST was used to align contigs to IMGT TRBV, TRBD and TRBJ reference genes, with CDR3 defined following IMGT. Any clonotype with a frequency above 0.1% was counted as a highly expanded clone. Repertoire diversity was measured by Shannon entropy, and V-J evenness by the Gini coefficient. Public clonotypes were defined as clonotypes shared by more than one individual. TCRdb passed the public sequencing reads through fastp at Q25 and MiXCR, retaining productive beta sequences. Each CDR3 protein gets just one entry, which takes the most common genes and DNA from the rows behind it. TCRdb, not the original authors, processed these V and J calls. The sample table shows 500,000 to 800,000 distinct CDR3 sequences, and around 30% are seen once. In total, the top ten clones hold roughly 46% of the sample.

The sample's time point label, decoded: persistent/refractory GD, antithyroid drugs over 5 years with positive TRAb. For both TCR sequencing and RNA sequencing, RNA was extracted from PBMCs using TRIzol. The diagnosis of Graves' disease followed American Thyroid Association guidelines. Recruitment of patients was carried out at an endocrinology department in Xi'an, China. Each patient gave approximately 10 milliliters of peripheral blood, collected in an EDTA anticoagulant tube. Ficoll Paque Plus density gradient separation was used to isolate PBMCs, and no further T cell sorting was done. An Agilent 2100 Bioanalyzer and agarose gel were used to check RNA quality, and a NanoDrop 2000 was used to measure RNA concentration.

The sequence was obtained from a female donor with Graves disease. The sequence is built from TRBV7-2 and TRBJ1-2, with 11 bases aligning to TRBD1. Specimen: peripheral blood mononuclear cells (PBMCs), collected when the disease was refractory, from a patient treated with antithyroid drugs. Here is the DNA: TGTGCCAGCAGCGGACTCAAATCCGCCGGGACAGGGGGAGTCTATGGCTACACCTTC. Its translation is CASSGLKSAGTGGVYGYTF. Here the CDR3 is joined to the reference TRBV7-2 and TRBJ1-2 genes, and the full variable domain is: GAGVSQSPSNKVTEKGKDVELRCDPISGHTALYWYRQSLGQGLEFLIYFQGNSAPDKSGLPSDRFSAERTGGSVSTLTIQRTQQEDSAVYLCASSGLKSAGTGGVYGYTFGSGTRLTVV.